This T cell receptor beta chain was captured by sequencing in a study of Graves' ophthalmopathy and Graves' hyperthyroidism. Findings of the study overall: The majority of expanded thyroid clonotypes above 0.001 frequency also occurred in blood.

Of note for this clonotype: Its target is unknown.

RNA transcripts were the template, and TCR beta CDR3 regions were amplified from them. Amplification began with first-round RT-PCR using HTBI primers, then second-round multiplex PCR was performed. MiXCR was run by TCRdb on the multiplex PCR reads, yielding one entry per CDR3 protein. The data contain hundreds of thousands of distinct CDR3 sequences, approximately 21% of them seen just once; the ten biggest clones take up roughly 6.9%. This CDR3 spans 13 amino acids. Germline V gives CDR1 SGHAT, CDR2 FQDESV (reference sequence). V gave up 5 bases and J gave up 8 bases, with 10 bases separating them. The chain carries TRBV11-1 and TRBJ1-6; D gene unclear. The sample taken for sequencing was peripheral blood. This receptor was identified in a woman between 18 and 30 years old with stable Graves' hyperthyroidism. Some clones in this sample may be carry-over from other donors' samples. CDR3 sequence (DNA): TGTGCCAGCAGCATGATAGTGGATTCACCCCTCCACTTT. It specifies CASSMIVDSPLHF.